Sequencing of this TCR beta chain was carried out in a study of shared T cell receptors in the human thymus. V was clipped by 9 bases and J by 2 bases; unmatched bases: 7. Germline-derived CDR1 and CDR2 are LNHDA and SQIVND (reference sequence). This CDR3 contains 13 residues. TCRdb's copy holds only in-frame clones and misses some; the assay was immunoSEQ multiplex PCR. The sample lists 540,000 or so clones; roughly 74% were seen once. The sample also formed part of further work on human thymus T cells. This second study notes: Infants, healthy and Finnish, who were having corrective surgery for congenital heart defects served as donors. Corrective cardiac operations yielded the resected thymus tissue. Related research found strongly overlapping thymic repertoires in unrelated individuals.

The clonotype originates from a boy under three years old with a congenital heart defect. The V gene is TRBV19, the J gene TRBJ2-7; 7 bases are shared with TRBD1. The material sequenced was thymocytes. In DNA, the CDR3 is TGTGCCAGGTTCCGGGACAGACCCTACGAGCAGTACTTC. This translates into CARFRDRPYEQYF.